Each of the 27 T cell receptor beta chains below was sequenced from the same sample in a study of metastatic and nonmetastatic thyroid tumors. No treatment had been given to any patient before thyroid surgery. TCRdb called clones again from the PCR reads with MiXCR. The table records around 40,000 clones, 15% to 20% of them present only once. Sequenced: blood. The source of these receptors is a male donor with papillary thyroid cancer or a benign thyroid nodule (not recorded which). Some clones in this sample may be carry-over from other donors' samples.

The chain is built from TRBV6-1 and TRBJ1-2, with 11 bases matching TRBD1. V was pared by 2 bases and J by 7 bases, with 6 bases of the junction left unmatched. From germline, CDR1 is MNHNS and CDR2 SASEGT. This CDR3 has 15 residues. CDR3 loop: CASSEWTGGSGGYTF. The CDR3 DNA reads as TGTGCCAGCAGTGAATGGACAGGGGGCAGCGGTGGCTACACCTTC.

This clone was counted many times. The J gene is TRBJ2-5, the V gene TRBV7-9; possibly TRBD2 for D (5 bases). Germline CDR1 SEHNR, CDR2 FQNEAQ (reference sequence). V lost 7 bases, J lost 5 bases, and 14 bases lay in between. The CDR3 has 13 amino acids. CDR3 sequence reads: CASNLAGQETQYF. As DNA, the CDR3 is TGTGCCAGCAATCTGGCGGGTCAGGAGACCCAGTACTTC.

This clone appeared many times. A junction end diverges from the germline sequence, so it may reflect a read error. The V and J genes are TRBV7-7 and TRBJ2-1, with TRBD2 matching 11 bases. In germline, CDR1 is SSHAT, CDR2 FNYEAQ (reference sequence). CDR3 length: 16 residues. CDR3 in amino acids: CASSLGLAGGDNEQFF. The CDR3 bases are TGTGCTAGCAGCTTAGGGCTAGCGGGAGGCGACAATGAGCAGTTCTTC.

The chain uses TRBV7-8 and TRBJ2-2; the match to TRBD2 covers 7 bases. Per the germline V gene, CDR1 is SGHVS and CDR2 is FQNEAQ. Trimming removed 5 bases from V and 6 bases from J; junction bases left unmatched: 15. The CDR3 sequence is 17 residues long. The CDR3 nucleotides are TGTGCCAGCAGCCCTGGGATGGAGGGAGGGGTCGCCGGGGAGCTGTTTTTT. This sequence encodes CASSPGMEGGVAGELFF.

V usage is TRBV20-1 and J usage is TRBJ2-3, with no clear D. This CDR3 has 12 amino acids. Trimming stripped 5 bases from V and 3 bases from J, with 9 bases between. Germline CDR1 reads DFQATT; CDR2 reads SNEGSKA (reference sequence). The CDR3 sequence: CSAGPATDTQYF. The CDR3 DNA reads TGCAGTGCTGGTCCGGCAACAGATACGCAGTATTTT.

The J gene is TRBJ2-7, the V gene TRBV5-1; 7 bases align to TRBD2. The CDR3 sequence is 13 residues long. Germline trimming cut 6 bases from V and 10 bases from J; bases unmatched to any gene: 13. CDR1 is SGHRS and CDR2 is YFSETQ in the germline V gene. The CDR3 region is CASMREGPYHQYF. DNA of the CDR3: TGCGCCAGCATGAGGGAGGGGCCCTACCATCAGTACTTC.

This clone came up many times. This sequence joins TRBV30 and TRBJ1-1, with a tentative D call TRBD1 (6 bases). With 3 bases removed from V and 5 bases from J, the gap between germline ends came to 13 bases. The V gene's germline CDR1 is GTSNPN and CDR2 SVGIG (reference sequence). The CDR3 has 13 residues. The CDR3 here is CAWRRGAVTEAFF. The CDR3 DNA sequence: TGTGCCTGGAGGCGGGGGGCCGTGACTGAAGCTTTCTTT.

This sequence joins TRBV20-1 and TRBJ2-5; D might be TRBD1 or TRBD2, each matching 6 bases. V gave up 8 bases and J gave up 5 bases, with 18 bases separating them. This CDR3 has 13 residues. The germline V gene encodes CDR1 DFQATT and CDR2 SNEGSKA (reference sequence). The CDR3 region is CSSPGAVRETQYF. CDR3 sequence (DNA): TGCAGTTCGCCGGGGGCCGTCCGGGAGACCCAGTACTTC.

This clone was observed many times. The V gene is TRBV6-1, the J gene TRBJ1-1; a weak D match, TRBD1 (6 bases). This CDR3 has 14 amino acids. CDR1 and CDR2 from the germline V gene are MNHNS and SASEGT. Deletions cut 3 bases from V and 2 bases from J, with 10 bases between. CDR3 sequence reads: CASSEGGLNTEAFF. In nucleotides, the CDR3 is TGTGCCAGCAGTGAGGGGGGGCTTAACACTGAAGCTTTCTTT.

The sample holds many counts of this clone. The J gene is TRBJ2-1, the V gene TRBV20-1, with a tentative D call TRBD1 (5 bases). Germline CDR1 reads DFQATT; CDR2 reads SNEGSKA (reference sequence). Trimming pared 2 bases from V and 10 bases from J, leaving 9 bases between. The CDR3 sequence is 11 residues long. CDR3 region: CSARLQGEQFF. The CDR3 region has the DNA TGCAGTGCTAGATTGCAGGGAGAGCAGTTCTTC.

This clone was recorded many times. This rearrangement joins TRBV20-1 to TRBJ2-1; possible D gene TRBD2, 5 bases. The length of the CDR3 is 15 residues. With 2 bases removed from V and 5 bases from J, the gap between germline ends came to 16 bases. The germline gives CDR1 DFQATT, CDR2 SNEGSKA (reference sequence). DNA for the CDR3: TGCAGTGCTAGACTTATCGGAGCGGTAGACAATGAGCAGTTCTTC. Amino acids: CSARLIGAVDNEQFF.

The J gene is TRBJ2-1, the V gene TRBV7-3; no clear D gene. CDR1 is SGHTA, CDR2 FQGTGA, per germline. This CDR3 has 15 residues. V was pared by 4 bases and J by 0 bases, with 10 bases between. CDR3 sequence reads: CASSSSGDSYNEQFF. In nucleotides, the CDR3 is TGTGCCAGCAGCTCCTCTGGGGACTCCTACAATGAGCAGTTCTTC.

The rearrangement uses TRBV5-4 and TRBJ2-5; weak D call: TRBD2 (6 bases). The germline V gene has CDR1 SGHNT and CDR2 YYREEE (reference sequence). With 1 base removed from V and 2 bases from J, the gap between germline ends came to 9 bases. This CDR3 has 14 amino acids. The DNA of the CDR3 is TGTGCCAGCAGCTTGTTGGGAGGACAAGAGACCCAGTACTTC. Amino acids: CASSLLGGQETQYF.

The chain employs TRBV7-6 and TRBJ2-1; unclear D gene. Trimming stripped 6 bases from V and 5 bases from J, with 17 bases between. Germline assignment: CDR1 SGHVS and CDR2 FNYEAQ. This CDR3 region has 15 residues. This CDR3 reads CASRQESGDHNEQFF. DNA of the CDR3: TGTGCCAGCAGACAAGAGTCGGGTGATCACAATGAGCAGTTCTTC.

This clone occurred many times. The rearrangement uses TRBV7-3 and TRBJ2-1, with 8 bases fitting TRBD2. V dropped 5 bases and J dropped 2; count of bases not matched to a gene: 8. The CDR3 totals 16 residues. Germline V gene data show CDR1 as SGHTA and CDR2 as FQGTGA. The chain's CDR3 is CASSPLAGTTYNEQFF. The CDR3 DNA follows: TGTGCCAGCAGCCCCTTAGCGGGGACTACCTACAATGAGCAGTTCTTC.

This clone was counted many times. The rearrangement uses TRBV27 and TRBJ2-3, with no clear D. The CDR3 covers 13 residues. Germline V gives CDR1 MNHEY, CDR2 SMNVEV (reference sequence). V was trimmed by 7 bases and J by 0 bases, leaving 8 bases between them. The CDR3 DNA is TGTGCCAGCACCCAAAGGAGCACAGATACGCAGTATTTT. This translates into CASTQRSTDTQYF.

This clone was seen ten or more times. J is TRBJ2-7 and V is TRBV9, with 8 bases lining up with TRBD1. In germline, CDR1 is SGDLS, CDR2 YYNGEE. Trimming cost V 0 bases and J 9 bases; bases outside gene matches: 14. This CDR3 spans 16 amino acids. CDR3 nucleotide sequence: TGTGCCAGCAGCGTAGCTTCGGGACAGGCTACCCTAGGGCAGTACTTC. Translating gives CASSVASGQATLGQYF.

This clone was seen at least ten times. The chain uses TRBV5-5 and TRBJ2-1; 8 bases match TRBD2. Germline V CDR1 and CDR2: SGHKS, YYEKEE (reference sequence). The CDR3 runs to 15 residues. The V segment lost 4 bases and the J segment 2 bases; nucleotides outside the gene matches: 5. The CDR3 nucleotides read TGTGCCAGCAGCCCCAGCGGGAGCACCTACAATGAGCAGTTCTTC. It translates to CASSPSGSTYNEQFF.

The count of this clone is one. The CDR3 loop reads CASSEGGAGEGETQYF. In DNA form, the CDR3 reads TGTGCCAGCAGTGAAGGGGGAGCGGGAGAGGGAGAGACCCAGTACTTC. The chain has TRBV2 and TRBJ2-5, with 8 nucleotides matching TRBD2. The length of the CDR3 is 16 residues. The J segment lost 4 bases and the V segment lost 1 base, leaving 8 bases of the junction unmatched. Per germline, CDR1 SNHLY and CDR2 FYNNEI.

There are many counts of this clone. This chain uses TRBV12-3 or TRBV12-4 with TRBJ1-1; D gene unclear. This CDR3 has 13 residues. Trimming took off 4 bases at V and 3 bases at J, with 9 bases between the two ends. CDR3 in DNA: TGTGCCAGCAGTTCAGCACTTTACACTGAAGCTTTCTTT. Amino acid sequence: CASSSALYTEAFF.

The sample holds many counts of this clone. V is TRBV12-5 and J is TRBJ2-4; TRBD1 matches 10 bases. Germline-derived CDR1 and CDR2 are LGHNT and FRNRAP. The V gene end was trimmed by 1 base and the J gene end by 9 bases; junction bases not matched to a gene: 6. CDR3 length: 15 residues. The CDR3 loop is CASGLADRGHSIQYF. The CDR3 DNA sequence: TGTGCTAGTGGTTTGGCAGACAGGGGGCATAGCATTCAGTACTTC.

There are a few counts of this clone. A much larger clone lies a single base off, so this may be a read error. The conserved closing phenylalanine or tryptophan is absent in this CDR3, likely reflecting a read error. The chain combines TRBV5-5 with TRBJ2-7, with D perhaps TRBD1 (7 bases). This CDR3 is built from 14 residues. CDR1 is SGHKS, CDR2 YYEKEE, per germline (reference sequence). The DNA of the CDR3 is TGTGCCATCAGCTTGGAGGAGGGGGCGTACGAGCAGTACTCC. Its translation is CAISLEEGAYEQYS.

This clone was counted at least ten times. The rearrangement uses TRBV3-1 and TRBJ2-4; D gene unclear. Germline V gives CDR1 LGHDT, CDR2 YNNKEL (reference sequence). This CDR3 region has 19 residues. The ends were cut back, 1 base at V and 7 bases at J, with 26 bases in the middle. The DNA of the CDR3 is TGTGCCAGCAGCCAAGCAGCGCATAGTTTTCGGCTCGAAAGGAACATTCAGTACTTC. As protein: CASSQAAHSFRLERNIQYF.

In its sample, this clone was seen many times. The gene calls are TRBV24-1 and TRBJ1-4; the D is unclear. This CDR3 has 14 amino acids. Trimming pared 5 bases from V and 5 bases from J, leaving 11 bases between. Germline V CDR1 and CDR2: KGHDR, SFDVKD. The chain's CDR3 is CATSAGVENEKLFF. CDR3 in DNA: TGTGCCACCAGTGCGGGAGTGGAGAATGAAAAACTGTTTTTT.

The chain employs TRBV27 and TRBJ2-2; 7 bases are a match to TRBD2. Germline V gene lookup returns CDR1 MNHEY and CDR2 SMNVEV (reference sequence). V lost 3 bases to trimming and J lost 2 bases; unmatched junction nucleotides: 3. The CDR3 sequence is 15 residues long. In DNA form, the CDR3 reads TGTGCCAGCAGTTTGCGGGGGACTAACACCGGGGAGCTGTTTTTT. Amino acids: CASSLRGTNTGELFF.

This rearrangement joins TRBV2 to TRBJ1-2, with a weak D call TRBD1 (5 bases). The CDR3 consists of 14 residues. The germline V gene has CDR1 SNHLY and CDR2 FYNNEI. Trimming took 9 bases from V and 4 from J, leaving 18 bases between them. CDR3 bases: TGTGCCAGTGGGGTGCAGGGTTATCCCTATGGCTACACCTTC. It translates to CASGVQGYPYGYTF.

This clone was detected ten times or more. This chain uses TRBV27 with TRBJ2-1; TRBD2 matches 9 bases. The CDR3 length is 15 residues. V dropped 3 bases and J dropped 8; count of bases not matched to a gene: 8. Per the germline V gene, CDR1 is MNHEY and CDR2 is SMNVEV (reference sequence). This CDR3 reads CASSLREGPTYEQFF. In DNA, the CDR3 is TGTGCCAGCAGTTTGCGGGAGGGCCCGACGTATGAGCAGTTCTTC.